The 3 T cell receptor beta chains below come from one sample, sequenced in a study of radiotherapy plus CTLA-4 blockade in lung cancer. Profiled with immunoSEQ multiplex PCR; TCRdb holds only in-frame clones, not every one. The table lists 25,000 to 35,000 clones, roughly four fifths of them singletons, with 20% to 25% in the top ten. Specimen: peripheral blood, collected from a patient treated with radiotherapy plus ipilimumab. All receptors come from a human donor with non-small cell lung cancer that progressed on radiotherapy plus ipilimumab.

This clone was observed a handful of times. This chain links TRBV27 with TRBJ1-4; unclear D gene. Germline assignment: CDR1 MNHEY and CDR2 SMNVEV (reference sequence). Deletions cut 2 bases from V and 11 bases from J, with 9 bases between. The CDR3 loop spans 12 amino acids. DNA for the CDR3: TGTGCCAGCAGTTTACTTTACGGGAAACTGTTTTTT. Encoded protein: CASSLLYGKLFF.

The J gene is TRBJ1-1, the V gene TRBV7-9, with D unclear. CDR1 SEHNR and CDR2 FQNEAQ come from the germline V gene (reference sequence). This CDR3 contains 16 residues. V lost 3 bases to trimming and J lost 0 bases, with 14 bases between them. Here the CDR3 DNA reads TGTGCCAGCAGCTTTTACGGGGTAGTTATGAACACTGAAGCTTTCTTT. Translation: CASSFYGVVMNTEAFF.

This rearrangement joins TRBV7-2 to TRBJ1-2; 12 nucleotides line up with TRBD1. Trimming cost V 3 bases and J 7 bases; bases outside gene matches: 3. The CDR3 sequence is 14 residues long. The V gene's germline CDR1 is SGHTA and CDR2 FQGNSA. In DNA form, the CDR3 reads TGTGCCAGCAGCTTGGGGACAGGGGGCGTTGGCTACACCTTC. Encoded protein: CASSLGTGGVGYTF.